This T cell receptor beta chain emerged from a study of cytomegalovirus exposure and HLA in healthy donors. Study background: A preliminary data release comprised tens of millions of unique TCRs obtained from HLA-typed donors.

PCR was performed using 60 Vbeta and 13 Jbeta primers. Method: immunoSEQ multiplex PCR; TCRdb's copy keeps in-frame clones and lacks some. Its table records 60,000 or so clones. General study findings and limits: Reportedly, cytomegalovirus status was diagnosed with high sensitivity and specificity. Some V segments, including TRBV6-2 and TRBV6-3, were excluded as indistinguishable. Most subjects had HLA-A and HLA-B alleles reportedly predicted accurately by TCR beta sequences.

A note on this clone: Its antigen remains unknown.

In germline, CDR1 is SNHLY, CDR2 FYNNEI. CDR3 size: 15 residues. Trimming shortened V by 1 base and J by 3 bases, and 10 bases separated the two germline ends. The clonotype was recovered from a woman aged 18-29 years in good health and CMV-seronegative. Sequenced material: PBMCs. This rearrangement joins TRBV2 to TRBJ2-1, with D perhaps TRBD2 (5 bases). The CDR3 bases are TGTGCCAGCAGTGAAGGGACTCCTAACTACAATGAGCAGTTCTTC. Translating it yields CASSEGTPNYNEQFF. The full variable domain, its missing parts supplied by reference TRBV2 and TRBJ2-1, is EPEVTQTPSHQVTQMGQEVILRCVPISNHLYFYWYRQILGQKVEFLVSFYNNEISEKSEIFDDQFSVERPDGSNFTLKIRSTKLEDSAMYFCASSEGTPNYNEQFFGPGTRLTVL.